The 16 T cell receptor beta chains below all came from one sample that was sequenced in a study of cytomegalovirus exposure and HLA in healthy donors. Both 60 Vbeta primers and 13 Jbeta primers went into the PCR. Only in-frame clones appear in the TCRdb table, and some are missing; sequencing was by immunoSEQ multiplex PCR. The sample has approximately 190,000 clones, roughly 68% seen once. The sequenced sample was PBMCs. The receptors come from a woman aged 25 to 45 in good health and CMV-seronegative.

As for this clone: The same CDR3 also results from other DNA sequences found in this sample. The chain recombines TRBV5-1 with TRBJ2-7; TRBD2 matches 9 bases. CDR3 length equals 11 residues. Looked up from germline, CDR1 is SGHRS and CDR2 is YFSETQ. V trimming: 4 bases; J trimming: 7 bases; junction bases outside the gene matches: 0. CDR3 residues: CASSLAGEQYF. In DNA form, the CDR3 reads TGCGCCAGCAGCCTAGCGGGGGAGCAGTACTTC.

The chain links TRBV6-6 to TRBJ1-5; tentative D call: TRBD1 (5 bases). This CDR3 is 13 amino acids long. Trimming pared 2 bases from V and 3 bases from J, leaving 5 bases between. CDR1 is MNHNY and CDR2 is SVGAGI in the germline V gene (reference sequence). The CDR3 DNA is TGTGCCAGCAGTTACGGGGCCAATCAGCCCCAGCATTTT. Translation gives CASSYGANQPQHF.

The CDR3 DNA sequence: TGCAGCGTTGTCCTGCCAGGCTATGGCTACACCTTC. Residues: CSVVLPGYGYTF. This chain connects TRBV29-1 to TRBJ1-2; D is uncertain. Germline lookup yields CDR1 SQVTM and CDR2 ANQGSEA. Trimming removed 4 bases from V and 4 bases from J, with 10 bases in between. The CDR3 runs to 12 residues.

This clone was detected only once. V usage is TRBV4-2 and J usage is TRBJ2-3; 8 nucleotides match TRBD1. The germline gives CDR1 LGHNA, CDR2 YNFKEQ. Losses at the gene ends were 4 bases for V and 5 bases for J; bases not matched to a gene: 8. The CDR3 has 15 residues. The CDR3 here is CASSPQGAEGDTQYF. The CDR3, as DNA: TGTGCCAGCAGCCCGCAGGGGGCTGAGGGAGATACGCAGTATTTT.

V usage is TRBV9 and J usage is TRBJ2-1; 8 bases agree with TRBD2. The ends lost 0 bases at V and 5 bases at J; junction bases unmatched: 7. The V gene's germline CDR1 is SGDLS and CDR2 YYNGEE. The CDR3 runs to 16 residues. CDR3 sequence (DNA): TGTGCCAGCAGCGTAGTGAGCGGGAGTATGAACAATGAGCAGTTCTTC. This gives the protein CASSVVSGSMNNEQFF.

A few counts support this clone. The CDR3 reads CASSLPTSHSYEQYF. The DNA of the CDR3 is TGTGCCAGCAGCTTACCTACTTCCCACTCCTACGAGCAGTACTTC. The chain has TRBV7-9 and TRBJ2-7; no firm D call. This CDR3 is built from 15 residues. V lost 2 bases and J lost 0, with 11 bases in between. From germline, CDR1 is SEHNR and CDR2 FQNEAQ (reference sequence).

In its sample, this clone was seen a few times. V is TRBV4-2 and J is TRBJ2-1, with D uncertain. V was cut by 0 bases and J by 3 bases, with 9 bases left in between. CDR3 length: 15 residues. Per germline, CDR1 LGHNA and CDR2 YNFKEQ. As DNA, the CDR3 is TGTGCCAGCAGCCAAGATCTCGGAGACTACAATGAGCAGTTCTTC. Its translation: CASSQDLGDYNEQFF.

The chain recombines TRBV19 with TRBJ1-2; D is ambiguous. Germline V gene lookup returns CDR1 LNHDA and CDR2 SQIVND (reference sequence). CDR3 size: 14 residues. Trimming removed 9 bases at V and 1 base at J, with 15 bases between. The CDR3 sequence: CASTSLRGNYGYTF. CDR3 DNA: TGTGCCAGCACGAGTCTACGGGGTAACTATGGCTACACCTTC.

This clone was picked up a small number of times. Here the CDR3 DNA reads TGCGCCAGCAGCCAAGTTACGGCAGGGGGTCAGCCCCAGCATTTT. This encodes CASSQVTAGGQPQHF. The chain carries TRBV4-1 and TRBJ1-5; TRBD1 matches 7 bases. J gave up 6 bases and V 1 base, and 6 bases lay outside the gene matches. The length of the CDR3 is 15 residues. Germline V gives CDR1 MGHRA, CDR2 YSYEKL.

The CDR3 sequence is CASSTLASGRGEQYF. The CDR3, as DNA: TGTGCCAGCAGCACCTTGGCTAGCGGGAGAGGCGAGCAGTACTTC. The rearrangement joins TRBV7-8 to TRBJ2-7; 10 bases align to TRBD2. CDR1 is SGHVS, CDR2 FQNEAQ, per germline. Unmatched junction bases numbered 10, after V lost 5 bases and J lost 6 bases. This CDR3 has 15 amino acids.

The chain uses TRBV19 and TRBJ1-5; TRBD1 matches 9 bases. Trimming took 5 bases from V and 5 from J; bases not matched to a gene: 10. Germline values: CDR1 LNHDA, CDR2 SQIVND (reference sequence). The CDR3 length is 16 residues. CDR3 bases: TGTGCCAGTAGTGTCAACAGGGGGCGTGCCCATCAGCCCCAGCATTTT. This codes for CASSVNRGRAHQPQHF.

This clone appeared once. The chain recombines TRBV7-9 with TRBJ2-1, with D perhaps matching TRBD1 (6 bases). CDR3 size: 12 residues. Trimming took 8 bases from V and 7 from J, leaving 12 bases between them. Germline V lookup: CDR1 SEHNR, CDR2 FQNEAQ (reference sequence). Here the CDR3 DNA reads TGTGCCAGCCGAGACAGGTTGAATGAGCAGTTCTTC. Amino acid sequence: CASRDRLNEQFF. The full variable domain, in which reference TRBV7-9 and TRBJ2-1 provide the parts outside the CDR3, is DTGVSQNPRHKITKRGQNVTFRCDPISEHNRLYWYRQTLGQGPEFLTYFQNEAQLEKSRLLSDRFSAERPKGSFSTLEIQRTEQGDSAMYLCASRDRLNEQFFGPGTRLTVL.

This clone has just one count. The rearrangement uses TRBV18 and TRBJ2-1; 7 positions match TRBD1. The CDR3 covers 15 residues. With V trimmed by 4 bases and J by 7 bases, 10 bases remained unmatched. Per germline, CDR1 KGHSH and CDR2 LQKENI. The chain's CDR3 is CASSLAGGVMNEQFF. The CDR3 nucleotides read TGTGCCAGCTCACTTGCAGGGGGAGTAATGAATGAGCAGTTCTTC.

This sequence joins TRBV2 and TRBJ2-3, with D possibly matching TRBD1 (5 bases). This CDR3 spans 14 amino acids. The germline V gene has CDR1 SNHLY and CDR2 FYNNEI. Trimming removed 4 bases from V and 2 bases from J, with 10 bases in between. CDR3 sequence reads: CASSVQGSTDTQYF. CDR3 sequence (DNA): TGTGCCAGCAGTGTCCAGGGTTCCACAGATACGCAGTATTTT.

This sequence joins TRBV27 and TRBJ1-5; TRBD1 agrees at 7 bases. The germline V gene encodes CDR1 MNHEY and CDR2 SMNVEV (reference sequence). J lost 0 bases, V lost 5 bases, and 7 bases had no gene match. The CDR3 contains 16 residues. The CDR3 reads CASSPSTGYSNQPQHF. The CDR3 DNA is TGTGCCAGCAGTCCATCGACAGGGTATAGCAATCAGCCCCAGCATTTT.

The J gene is TRBJ2-3, the V gene TRBV25-1, with D possibly being TRBD2 (6 bases). Trimming took 8 bases from V and 4 from J, leaving 13 bases between them. The CDR3 extends over 13 amino acids. CDR1 MGHDK and CDR2 SYGVNS come from the germline V gene. The CDR3 sequence: CASRDPGADTQYF. In nucleotides, the CDR3 is TGTGCCAGCCGAGATCCGGGGGCAGATACGCAGTATTTT.